This T cell receptor beta chain emerged from a study of T cell responses to AZD1222 COVID-19 vaccine (dated by TCRdb to about 2021). Describing the broader study: AZD1222 recipients with second doses at about 4 weeks or about 12 weeks were pooled, because spike-specific TCR depth and breadth did not differ between schedules. TCR sequencing covered roughly 230 trial participants: roughly 200 given two doses of AZD1222 and approximately 25 given two doses of MenACWY control vaccine. Trial participants were enrolled by age into 18-55, 56-69 and 70-plus year subgroups, with roughly 150, 30 and 60 TCR-sequenced participants respectively.

According to the germline V gene, CDR1 reads LGHNA and CDR2 reads YSLEER. V lost 0 bases and J lost 2 bases; the stretch between them is 7 bases long. Counted from cysteine to phenylalanine, this CDR3 has 14 amino acids. The retained sequence is limited to the CDR3, 42 bases, with the frame set at the first base. Notes on this clone: The antigen it binds to is not known. Base qualities were left out, and no much larger clone turns up one base away.

The CDR3 regions of human TCRbeta chains were analyzed by immunosequencing. For the original study's pipeline: TCRs in the repertoires were compared against a reference library of SARS-CoV-2-specific TCRs that had been generated with the MIRA antigen-specificity platform. Breadth was defined as the fraction of unique TCRs that were SARS-CoV-2-associated, and depth was defined as the fraction of total T cells that were SARS-CoV-2-associated. Using the MIRA data, each spike-specific TCR was assigned both to the spike region to which the TCR was reactive and to a CD4 or CD8 class. Log10-transformed breadth and depth values were compared by one-way ANOVA with Sidak's multiple comparisons tests. The immuneACCESS repertoire file appears here via TCRdb, limited to in-frame rearrangements. These files lack a portion of the clones; in checked studies, under half of the deficit traces to unresolved V genes, and the cause of the others is not known. That table furnishes V, J and clone size, whereas the DNA furnished D and trimming. Recorded for this sample are about 130,000 clones; 89% of them occurred a single time. The leading ten clones occupy approximately 1.5% of the sample.

Here is what the overall study found, with its caveats: Most participants were white British and females outnumbered males, and the authors suggested that clonal diversity may have been underestimated. In the small 56-69-year group, the increase in depth fell short of significance, most likely because of low power. Conclusions about previously exposed vaccinees are limited because only six or seven AZD1222 recipients were SARS-CoV-2 seropositive at baseline. Nearly half of unique spike-specific TCRs reportedly recognized epitopes outside regions mutated in the B.1.351 and B.1.1.7 variants. After two AZD1222 doses, both the breadth and the depth of spike-specific TCRs were significantly higher than at day 0 and than in MenACWY recipients. Because no day 14 peak-response samples were available, repertoires were characterized only after the peak T cell response. The vaccine-associated CD4 TCRs covered the entire spike protein, and the dominant responses fell in regions 160-218 and 743-854.

The time point label, as the study defines it: baseline before first vaccination. Vaccinee samples were obtained from the UK trials COV001 and COV002, which included a single-blind randomized controlled phase 2/3 trial of AZD1222 (ChAdOx1 nCoV-19) in healthy adults. For TCRbeta chain sequencing, PBMC samples were collected from trial participants at day 0 and at day 28 after the second dose. The clonotype was recovered from an adult in good health. This receptor chain uses TRBV4-3 and TRBJ1-2; a tentative D match to TRBD1 spans 5 bases. This sample comprised peripheral blood, obtained on day 0 of AZD1222 vaccination. The nucleotide sequence reads as follows: TGCGCCAGCAGCCAAGATGGGGGGAACTATGGCTACACCTTC. Translation gives CASSQDGGNYGYTF.